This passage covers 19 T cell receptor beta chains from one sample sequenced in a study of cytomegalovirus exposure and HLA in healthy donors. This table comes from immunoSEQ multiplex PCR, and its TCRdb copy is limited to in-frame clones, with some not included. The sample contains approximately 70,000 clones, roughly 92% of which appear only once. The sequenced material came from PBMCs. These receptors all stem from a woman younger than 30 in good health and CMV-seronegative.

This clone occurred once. CDR3 nucleotide sequence: TGTGCCAGCTCACCACCTACCGGGACAGGGCTATCAGATACGCAGTATTTT. As protein: CASSPPTGTGLSDTQYF. The chain is built from TRBV18 and TRBJ2-3; 9 bases agree with TRBD1. Germline V lookup: CDR1 KGHSH, CDR2 LQKENI. Germline trimming cut 0 bases from V and 4 bases from J; bases unmatched to any gene: 8. There are 17 residues in the CDR3.

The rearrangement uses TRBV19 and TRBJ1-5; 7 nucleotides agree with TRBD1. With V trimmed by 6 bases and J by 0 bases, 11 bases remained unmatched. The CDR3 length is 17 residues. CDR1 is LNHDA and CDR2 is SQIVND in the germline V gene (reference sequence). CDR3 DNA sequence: TGTGCCAGTAGCCGTTTCGGGGACAGCAATAGCAATCAGCCCCAGCATTTT. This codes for CASSRFGDSNSNQPQHF.

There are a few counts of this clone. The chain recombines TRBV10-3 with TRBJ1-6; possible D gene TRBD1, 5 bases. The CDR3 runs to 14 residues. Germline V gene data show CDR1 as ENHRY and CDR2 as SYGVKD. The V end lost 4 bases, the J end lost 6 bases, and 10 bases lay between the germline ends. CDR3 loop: CAISGRGINSPLHF. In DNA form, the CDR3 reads TGTGCCATCAGTGGCCGGGGGATTAATTCACCCCTCCACTTT.

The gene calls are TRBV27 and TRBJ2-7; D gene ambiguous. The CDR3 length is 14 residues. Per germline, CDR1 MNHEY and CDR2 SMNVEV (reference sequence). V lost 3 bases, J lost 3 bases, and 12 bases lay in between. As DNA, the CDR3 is TGTGCCAGCAGTTTTTTGGCCCCAAACTACGAGCAGTACTTC. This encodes CASSFLAPNYEQYF.

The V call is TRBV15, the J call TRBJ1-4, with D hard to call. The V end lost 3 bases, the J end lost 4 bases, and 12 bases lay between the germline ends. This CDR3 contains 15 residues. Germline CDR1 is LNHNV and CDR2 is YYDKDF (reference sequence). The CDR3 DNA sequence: TGTGCCACCAGCAGGAGAGGCAGTATTAATGAAAAACTGTTTTTT. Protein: CATSRRGSINEKLFF.

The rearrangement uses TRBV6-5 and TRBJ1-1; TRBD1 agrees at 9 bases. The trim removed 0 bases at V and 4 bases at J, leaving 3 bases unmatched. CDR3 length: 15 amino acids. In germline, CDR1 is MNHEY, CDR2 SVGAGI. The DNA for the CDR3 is TGTGCCAGCAGTTACTCGAGGACAGGGGTCACTGAAGCTTTCTTT. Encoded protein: CASSYSRTGVTEAFF.

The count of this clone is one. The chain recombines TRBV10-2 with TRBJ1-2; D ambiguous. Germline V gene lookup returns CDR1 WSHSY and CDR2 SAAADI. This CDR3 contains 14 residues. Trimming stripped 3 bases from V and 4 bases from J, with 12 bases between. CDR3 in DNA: TGCGCCAGCAGTGACCCGTCCCTCCCCTATGGCTACACCTTC. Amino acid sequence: CASSDPSLPYGYTF.

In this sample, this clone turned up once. The DNA of the CDR3 is TGTGCCAGCACCTCCCCTGGGGCCAAAAATCAGCCCCAGCATTTT. It is translated as CASTSPGAKNQPQHF. This chain uses TRBV6-6 with TRBJ1-5; D possibly corresponds to TRBD1 (5 bases). V lost 7 bases, J lost 4 bases, and 17 bases lay in between. CDR1 and CDR2 from the germline V gene are MNHNY and SVGAGI (reference sequence). The length of the CDR3 is 15 residues.

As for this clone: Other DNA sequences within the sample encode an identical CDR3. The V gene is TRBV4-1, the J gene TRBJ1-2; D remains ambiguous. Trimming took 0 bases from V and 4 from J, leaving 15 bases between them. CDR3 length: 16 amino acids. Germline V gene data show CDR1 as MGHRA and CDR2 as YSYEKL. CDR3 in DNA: TGCGCCAGCAGCCAAGACTCCCGACAAACCCGCTATGGCTACACCTTC. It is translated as CASSQDSRQTRYGYTF.

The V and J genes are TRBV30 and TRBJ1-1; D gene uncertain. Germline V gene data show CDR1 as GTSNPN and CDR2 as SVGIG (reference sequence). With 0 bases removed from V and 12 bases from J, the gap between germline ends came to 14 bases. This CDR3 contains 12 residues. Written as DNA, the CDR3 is TGTGCCTGGAGTGTAACGGGATCAGGACCTTTCTTT. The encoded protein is CAWSVTGSGPFF.

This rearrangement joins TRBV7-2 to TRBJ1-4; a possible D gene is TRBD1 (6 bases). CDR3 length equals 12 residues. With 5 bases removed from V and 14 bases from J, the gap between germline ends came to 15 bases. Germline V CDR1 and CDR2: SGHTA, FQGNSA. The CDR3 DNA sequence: TGTGCCAGCAGCCGGGGGGGGCCCCTCCTGTTTTTT. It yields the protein CASSRGGPLLFF.

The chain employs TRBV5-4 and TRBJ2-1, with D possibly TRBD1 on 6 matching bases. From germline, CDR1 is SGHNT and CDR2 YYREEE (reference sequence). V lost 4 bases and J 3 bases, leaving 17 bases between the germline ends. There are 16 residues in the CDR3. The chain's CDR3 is CASSGRGGTLYNEQFF. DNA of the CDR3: TGTGCCAGCAGCGGCCGTGGGGGCACTCTCTACAATGAGCAGTTCTTC.

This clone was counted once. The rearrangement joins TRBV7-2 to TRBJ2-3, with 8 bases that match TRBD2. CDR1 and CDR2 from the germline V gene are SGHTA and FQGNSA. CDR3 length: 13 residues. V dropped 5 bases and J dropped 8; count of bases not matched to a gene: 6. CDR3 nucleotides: TGTGCCAGCAGCCCAAATAGCGGGGTTACGCAGTATTTT. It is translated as CASSPNSGVTQYF.

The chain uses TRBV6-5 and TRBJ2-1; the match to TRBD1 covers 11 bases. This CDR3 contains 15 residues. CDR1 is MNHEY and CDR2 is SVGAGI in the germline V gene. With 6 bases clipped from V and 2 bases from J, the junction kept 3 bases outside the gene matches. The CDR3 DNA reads TGTGCCAGCAGCCGGGACAGGGGGGCCTACAATGAGCAGTTCTTC. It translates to CASSRDRGAYNEQFF.

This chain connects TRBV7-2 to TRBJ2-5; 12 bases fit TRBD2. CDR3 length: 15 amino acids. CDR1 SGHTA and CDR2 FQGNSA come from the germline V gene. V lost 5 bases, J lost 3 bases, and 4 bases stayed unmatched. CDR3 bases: TGTGCCAGCAGCAGGACTAGCGGGGCCAAAGAGACCCAGTACTTC. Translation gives CASSRTSGAKETQYF.

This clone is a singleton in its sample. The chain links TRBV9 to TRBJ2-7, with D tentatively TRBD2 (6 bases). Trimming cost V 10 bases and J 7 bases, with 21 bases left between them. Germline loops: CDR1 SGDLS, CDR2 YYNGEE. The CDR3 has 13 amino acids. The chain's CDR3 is CAYPGKRGGEQYF. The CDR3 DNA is TGTGCCTACCCAGGGAAAAGGGGAGGTGAGCAGTACTTC. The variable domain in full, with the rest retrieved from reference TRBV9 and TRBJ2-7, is DSGVTQTPKHLITATGQRVTLRCSPRSGDLSVYWYQQSLDQGLQFLIQYYNGEERAKGNILERFSAQQFPDLHSELNLSSLELGDSALYFCAYPGKRGGEQYFGPGTRLTVT.

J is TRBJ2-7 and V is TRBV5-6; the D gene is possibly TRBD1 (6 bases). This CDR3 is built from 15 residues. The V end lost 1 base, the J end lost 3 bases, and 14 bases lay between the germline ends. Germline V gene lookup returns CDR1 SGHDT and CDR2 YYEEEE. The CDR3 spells CASSLLDRSYYEQYF. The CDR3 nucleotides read TGTGCCAGCAGCTTGCTTGACAGGAGCTACTACGAGCAGTACTTC.

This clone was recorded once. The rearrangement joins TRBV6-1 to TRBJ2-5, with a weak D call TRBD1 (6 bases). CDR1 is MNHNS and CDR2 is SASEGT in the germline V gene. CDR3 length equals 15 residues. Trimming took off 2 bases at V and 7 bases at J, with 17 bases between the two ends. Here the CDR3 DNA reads TGTGCCAGCAGTGAACCGGGACAACGTTCCGGGACCCAGTACTTC. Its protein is CASSEPGQRSGTQYF.

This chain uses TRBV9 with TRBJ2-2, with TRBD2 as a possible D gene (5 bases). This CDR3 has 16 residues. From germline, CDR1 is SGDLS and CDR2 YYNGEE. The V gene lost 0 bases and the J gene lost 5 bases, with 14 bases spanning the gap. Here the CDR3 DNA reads TGTGCCAGCAGCGTAGATTCCCCGCGGGTAACCGGGGAGCTGTTTTTT. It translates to CASSVDSPRVTGELFF.